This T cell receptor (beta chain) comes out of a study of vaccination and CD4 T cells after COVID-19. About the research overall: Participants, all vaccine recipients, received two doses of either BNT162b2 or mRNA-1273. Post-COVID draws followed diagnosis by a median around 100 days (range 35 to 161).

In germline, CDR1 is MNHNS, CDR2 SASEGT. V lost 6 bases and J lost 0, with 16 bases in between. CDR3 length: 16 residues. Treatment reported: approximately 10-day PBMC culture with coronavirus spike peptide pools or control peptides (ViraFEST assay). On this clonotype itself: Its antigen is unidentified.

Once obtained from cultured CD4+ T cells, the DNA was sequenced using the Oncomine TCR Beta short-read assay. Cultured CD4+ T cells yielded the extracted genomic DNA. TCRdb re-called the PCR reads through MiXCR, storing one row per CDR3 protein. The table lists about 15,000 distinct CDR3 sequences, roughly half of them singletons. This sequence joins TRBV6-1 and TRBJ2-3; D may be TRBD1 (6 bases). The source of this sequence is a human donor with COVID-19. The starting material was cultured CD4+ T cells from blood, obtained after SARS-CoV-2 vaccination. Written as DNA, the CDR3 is TGTGCCAGCAGAGGGGGTCCGCATCAGAGCACAGATACGCAGTATTTT. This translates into CASRGGPHQSTDTQYF.